The clone carrying this T cell receptor (beta chain) turned up a few times. The data originate from a study of early T cells in non-severe SARS-CoV-2 infection. Germline V CDR1 and CDR2: SGHTA, FQGNSA. The V and J ends lost 0 bases and 0 bases respectively, with 14 bases between them. This CDR3 has 18 residues. TCRdb processed the 5' RACE reads anew with MiXCR; each CDR3 protein has one entry. Among 64,000 or so distinct CDR3 sequences listed, about 11% were seen once. The chain links TRBV7-2 to TRBJ1-4; the D gene is possibly TRBD1 (5 bases). The clonotype originates from an adult who was a healthcare worker with PCR-confirmed SARS-CoV-2 infection or an uninfected control (not recorded which). The sample consisted of whole blood, taken at baseline. CDR3 DNA: TGTGCCAGCAGCTTAGCCGGGACCTCCTTGGCAACTAATGAAAAACTGTTTTTT. Its protein product is CASSLAGTSLATNEKLFF.